This entry concerns a single T cell receptor (beta chain). V was trimmed by 2 bases and J by 4 bases, leaving 11 bases between them. This CDR3 is built from 14 residues. Germline V gene lookup returns CDR1 SNHLY and CDR2 FYNNEI. The data originate from a study of T cells after yellow fever vaccination. Synthesis of TCR cDNA relied on 5'RACE template switching, which attached a universal primer site and UMIs. TCRdb re-called the 5' RACE reads through MiXCR, storing one row per CDR3 protein. The sample yields around 200,000 distinct CDR3 sequences, approximately 10% seen once. Sequencing used CD8+ T cells sorted from PBMCs, obtained 15 days after the yellow fever booster vaccination. This clonotype was obtained from a man aged 18 to 29 who received the YFV17D yellow fever vaccine. The chain is built from TRBV2 and TRBJ1-1; tentative D call: TRBD1 (5 bases). The CDR3 here is CASSEWGQRTEAFF. DNA of the CDR3: TGTGCCAGCAGTGAATGGGGCCAGCGCACTGAAGCTTTCTTT.